These 24 T cell receptor beta chains share one sample of origin, sequenced in a study of blood T cell repertoires in COVID-19 (TCRdb year 2020). The library relied on the immunoSEQ multiplex PCR assay. This immuneACCESS table, as held by TCRdb, lists in-frame sequences with V and J called but not all clones. Of the missing ones, under half trace to an unresolved V gene in checked studies; the others have no known cause. A total of under 200,000 clones appear in this sample, about 88% of them only once. The top ten clones comprise 20% to 25% of the sample. Sequenced sample: PBMCs or T cells enriched from blood (not recorded which). These TCRs come from a woman aged 40 to 50 in a cohort exposed to, infected with or recovered from COVID-19 (not recorded which).

This rearrangement joins TRBV27 to TRBJ2-2, with a tentative D call TRBD1 (6 bases). V was pared by 2 bases and J by 4 bases, with 14 bases between. The CDR3 covers 16 residues. Germline CDR1 and CDR2: MNHEY and SMNVEV (reference sequence). The CDR3 loop is CASSLGWTEVTGELFF. CDR3 in DNA: TGTGCCAGCAGTTTAGGATGGACAGAGGTCACCGGGGAGCTGTTTTTT.

This rearrangement joins TRBV19 to TRBJ1-5; no clear D gene. Trimming removed 6 bases from V and 6 bases from J, with 15 bases in between. CDR3 size: 14 residues. Germline-derived CDR1 and CDR2 are LNHDA and SQIVND (reference sequence). Here the CDR3 reads CASSLFGLSQPQHF. Written as DNA, the CDR3 is TGTGCCAGTAGCCTATTCGGGTTGTCTCAGCCCCAGCATTTT.

This rearrangement joins TRBV29-1 to TRBJ2-7; 10 positions match TRBD1. Germline assignment: CDR1 SQVTM and CDR2 ANQGSEA. The V segment lost 4 bases and the J segment 6 bases; nucleotides outside the gene matches: 3. The CDR3 is made up of 12 amino acids. The CDR3 protein is CSVGTGGREQYF. The CDR3, as DNA: TGCAGCGTTGGGACAGGGGGGCGCGAGCAGTACTTC.

The chain couples TRBV9 to TRBJ2-1; 11 nucleotides agree with TRBD2. The CDR3 is made up of 17 amino acids. CDR1 SGDLS and CDR2 YYNGEE come from the germline V gene. J lost 6 bases, V lost 5 bases, and 13 bases had no gene match. The CDR3 sequence: CASSDQASTSGSNEQFF. Written as DNA, the CDR3 is TGTGCCAGCAGTGACCAGGCAAGTACTAGCGGGAGCAATGAGCAGTTCTTC.

V is TRBV21-1 and J is TRBJ2-5; the DNA was not used to check the table's D call, TRBD2. TRBV21-1 is an annotated pseudogene. The CDR3 runs to 13 residues. DNA for the CDR3: TGTGCCAGCAGCAAACGTGCGGAAGAGACCCAGTACTTC. Translated, it gives CASSKRAEETQYF.

J is TRBJ2-2 and V is TRBV5-4, with 8 bases identical to TRBD1. Looked up from germline, CDR1 is SGHNT and CDR2 is YYREEE (reference sequence). CDR3 length: 14 residues. The junction had 4 bases not matched to a gene; V was cut back by 4 bases and J by 5 bases. The CDR3: CASSTGQATGELFF. CDR3 nucleotides: TGTGCCAGCAGCACGGGACAGGCGACCGGGGAGCTGTTTTTT.

This chain links TRBV6-2 or TRBV6-3 with TRBJ2-3; 8 nucleotides match TRBD1. The J segment lost 2 bases and the V segment lost 6 bases, leaving 7 bases of the junction unmatched. The CDR3 length is 15 residues. Per the germline V gene, CDR1 is MNHEY and CDR2 is SVGEGT. CDR3 protein: CASSTGQGHTDTQYF. CDR3 in DNA: TGTGCCAGCAGCACCGGACAGGGACACACAGATACGCAGTATTTT.

The V and J genes are TRBV5-5 and TRBJ2-1, with 7 bases identical to TRBD2. The CDR3 runs to 15 residues. Germline CDR1 and CDR2: SGHKS and YYEKEE (reference sequence). The V segment lost 0 bases and the J segment 7 bases; nucleotides outside the gene matches: 7. The CDR3 region has the DNA TGTGCCAGCAGCTTGGAGAGCACTAGCGAAAATGAGCAGTTCTTC. Its protein is CASSLESTSENEQFF.

The rearrangement uses TRBV7-9 and TRBJ2-7; 8 positions agree with TRBD2. Trimming took 5 bases from V and 2 from J; bases not matched to a gene: 5. CDR3 length: 14 amino acids. Germline CDR1 reads SEHNR; CDR2 reads FQNEAQ (reference sequence). CDR3 nucleotide sequence: TGTGCCAGCAGCAAGACTAGCGCAACCTACGAGCAGTACTTC. This translates into CASSKTSATYEQYF. The full variable domain, in which reference TRBV7-9 and TRBJ2-7 provide the parts outside the CDR3, is DTGVSQNPRHKITKRGQNVTFRCDPISEHNRLYWYRQTLGQGPEFLTYFQNEAQLEKSRLLSDRFSAERPKGSFSTLEIQRTEQGDSAMYLCASSKTSATYEQYFGPGTRLTVT.

Here the CDR3 reads CASSPGTGPSYEQYF. CDR3 sequence (DNA): TGTGCCAGCTCACCGGGGACAGGGCCCTCCTACGAGCAGTACTTC. V and J are TRBV18 and TRBJ2-7; 9 nucleotides line up with TRBD1. CDR3 length: 15 residues. J was trimmed by 0 bases and V by 3 bases; bases with no gene match: 3. The germline gives CDR1 KGHSH, CDR2 LQKENI.

This chain uses TRBV10-3 with TRBJ2-5; maybe TRBD2 (6 bases). Germline V gives CDR1 ENHRY, CDR2 SYGVKD. The CDR3 contains 16 residues. Trimming removed 6 bases at V and 2 bases at J, with 19 bases between. CDR3 nucleotide sequence: TGTGCCATCAGCGGCGGGGTAGGGGTGACACAAGAGACCCAGTACTTC. Protein sequence: CAISGGVGVTQETQYF.

This clone was seen a single time. The chain links TRBV10-3 to TRBJ1-3; no definite D call. The germline V gene encodes CDR1 ENHRY and CDR2 SYGVKD. The CDR3 length is 15 residues. V shed 8 bases and J shed 0 bases, with 14 bases lying between them. CDR3 sequence: CAIVARSSSGNTIYF. Here the CDR3 DNA reads TGTGCCATCGTGGCCAGATCTTCCTCTGGAAACACCATATATTTT.

This clone has a single count. V gene TRBV3-1 (or the pseudogene TRBV3-2) combines with J gene TRBJ2-3; tentative D call: TRBD2 (5 bases). The germline CDR1 and CDR2 sequences are LGHDT and YNNKEL (reference sequence). With 0 bases removed from V and 5 bases from J, the gap between germline ends came to 9 bases. This CDR3 is 14 amino acids long. The chain's CDR3 is CASSQDTRLDTQYF. In DNA, the CDR3 is TGTGCCAGCAGCCAAGATACTAGGTTAGATACGCAGTATTTT.

This chain joins TRBV2 and TRBJ1-3; no firm D call. V lost 3 bases to trimming and J lost 1 base, with 10 bases between them. Per the germline V gene, CDR1 is SNHLY and CDR2 is FYNNEI. The CDR3 is 15 amino acids. The CDR3 is CASSDYGVSGNTIYF. The DNA of the CDR3 is TGTGCCAGCAGTGATTACGGAGTTTCTGGAAACACCATATATTTT. Looking up the rest from reference TRBV2 and TRBJ1-3 gives the full variable domain: EPEVTQTPSHQVTQMGQEVILRCVPISNHLYFYWYRQILGQKVEFLVSFYNNEISEKSEIFDDQFSVERPDGSNFTLKIRSTKLEDSAMYFCASSDYGVSGNTIYFGEGSWLTVV.

For the CDR3, the DNA is TGTGCCAGCAGTTCCTATTTGAGCACTGAAGCTTTCTTT. It codes for CASSSYLSTEAFF. V is TRBV28 and J is TRBJ1-1; unclear D gene. Germline V gene data show CDR1 as MDHEN and CDR2 as SYDVKM. This CDR3 spans 13 amino acids. V lost 4 bases to trimming and J lost 4 bases, with 10 bases between them.

The V and J genes are TRBV18 and TRBJ2-5, with a weak D call TRBD2 (6 bases). Germline loops: CDR1 KGHSH, CDR2 LQKENI. This CDR3 spans 14 amino acids. Between the trimmed V and J ends, which lost 2 bases and 7 bases, there was a span of 14 bases. CDR3 region: CASSPTGVKGTQYF. In nucleotides, the CDR3 is TGTGCCAGCTCACCAACGGGAGTTAAGGGGACCCAGTACTTC.

The gene calls are TRBV5-5 and TRBJ1-1; 8 bases align to TRBD1. This CDR3 has 18 residues. Germline assignment: CDR1 SGHKS and CDR2 YYEKEE (reference sequence). Losses at the gene ends were 0 bases for V and 0 bases for J; bases not matched to a gene: 10. CDR3 nucleotide sequence: TGTGCCAGCAGCTTGGTAGCGACTGGACAGGGCTTGAACACTGAAGCTTTCTTT. Its protein product is CASSLVATGQGLNTEAFF.

The rearrangement uses TRBV4-1 and TRBJ1-1, with 8 bases matching TRBD1. The CDR3 is 16 residues long. The V gene's germline CDR1 is MGHRA and CDR2 YSYEKL. Trimming took 2 bases from V and 0 from J; bases not matched to a gene: 5. Written as DNA, the CDR3 is TGCGCCAGCAGCCAACCGGGACAGGCCATGAACACTGAAGCTTTCTTT. Translated: CASSQPGQAMNTEAFF.

V is TRBV7-8 and J is TRBJ2-7; TRBD1 matches 7 bases. The CDR3 totals 13 residues. The V segment lost 1 base and the J segment 5 bases; nucleotides outside the gene matches: 2. CDR1 SGHVS and CDR2 FQNEAQ come from the germline V gene. The CDR3 nucleotides read TGTGCCAGCAGCTTAGAAGACAGGGACGAGCAGTACTTC. As protein: CASSLEDRDEQYF.

There are a few counts of this clone. The chain uses TRBV5-1 and TRBJ2-1; 7 positions agree with TRBD2. V trimming: 4 bases; J trimming: 2 bases; junction bases outside the gene matches: 15. Germline CDR1 and CDR2: SGHRS and YFSETQ. There are 18 residues in the CDR3. The CDR3 loop reads CASSPYHTSAFPYNEQFF. The CDR3 DNA follows: TGCGCCAGCAGCCCCTACCACACTAGCGCCTTTCCCTACAATGAGCAGTTCTTC.

The genes are TRBV6-5 and TRBJ2-3; D gene ambiguous. The CDR3 totals 11 residues. V was shortened by 7 bases and J by 3 bases, with 5 bases between the two germline ends. Germline lookup yields CDR1 MNHEY and CDR2 SVGAGI. This chain's CDR3 is CASTGTDTQYF. The CDR3 nucleotides are TGTGCCAGCACCGGGACAGATACGCAGTATTTT.

The rearrangement joins TRBV9 to TRBJ2-7, with 7 bases identical to TRBD2. The trim removed 4 bases at V and 2 bases at J, leaving 6 bases unmatched. The germline CDR1 and CDR2 sequences are SGDLS and YYNGEE. The CDR3 spans 14 residues. The CDR3 region has the DNA TGTGCCAGCAGCCTTGATGGGGGGGCCTACGAGCAGTACTTC. Protein sequence: CASSLDGGAYEQYF.

This clone is a singleton in its sample. The rearrangement joins TRBV5-1 to TRBJ2-2; TRBD2 aligns across 11 bases. The junction had 13 bases not matched to a gene; V was cut back by 4 bases and J by 8 bases. Germline CDR1 is SGHRS and CDR2 is YFSETQ. The CDR3 extends over 17 amino acids. The chain's CDR3 is CASSLLSSGRYLGELFF. The CDR3 DNA reads as TGCGCCAGCAGCCTTCTCTCTAGCGGGAGGTACCTTGGGGAGCTGTTTTTT.

The chain combines TRBV6-1 with TRBJ1-5, with D unclear. The germline V gene has CDR1 MNHNS and CDR2 SASEGT. The CDR3 is 15 residues long. The V end was cut by 2 bases, the J end by 3 bases, with 11 bases between. DNA of the CDR3: TGTGCCAGCAGTGAAAGCAGGTGGCACAATCAGCCCCAGCATTTT. Its protein product is CASSESRWHNQPQHF.